Listed below are T cell receptor beta chains from one sample, sequenced in a study of T cells after yellow fever vaccination. One entry per CDR3 protein results from TCRdb running MiXCR on the 5' RACE reads. Of under 400,000 distinct CDR3 sequences listed, 11% are singletons. The source was PBMCs, collected on the day of the first yellow fever vaccination. The receptors originated from a man aged 18 to 30 who received the YFV17D yellow fever vaccine. CDR3s include the opening cysteine and the closing phenylalanine or tryptophan. A D gene is named only where the DNA matches it firmly. Clone size, where shown, is once, few, many, or a class for clones that have expanded.

V: TRBV18; size: few; J: TRBJ2-3; D: .; CDR3: CASSPPAESTDTQYF; DNA: TGTGCCAGCTCACCACCGGCGGAGAGCACAGATACGCAGTATTTT
V: TRBV3-1; size: few; J: TRBJ2-3; D: TRBD2; CDR3: CASSQIRAGEDTQYF; DNA: TGTGCCAGCAGCCAAATTCGGGCGGGGGAAGATACGCAGTATTTT
V: TRBV3-1; size: many; J: TRBJ2-7; D: TRBD1; CDR3: CASSLSTGGYEQYF; DNA: TGTGCCAGCAGCCTTTCGACAGGGGGCTACGAGCAGTACTTC
V: TRBV6-1; size: few; J: TRBJ2-3; D: TRBD1; CDR3: CASRRIQGPNTQYF; DNA: TGTGCCAGCAGGAGAATACAGGGGCCCAATACGCAGTATTTT
V: TRBV12-3/TRBV12-4; size: few; J: TRBJ2-1; D: .; CDR3: CASRDGGNEQFF; DNA: TGTGCCAGTCGGGACGGAGGCAATGAGCAGTTCTTC
V: TRBV7-7; size: few; J: TRBJ2-2; D: .; CDR3: CASSLQGGELFF; DNA: TGTGCCAGCAGCTTACAGGGCGGGGAGCTGTTTTTT
V: TRBV4-1; size: .; J: TRBJ2-7; D: TRBD1; CDR3: CASSQVRDRTYEQYF; DNA: TGCGCCAGCAGCCAAGTCAGGGACAGAACTTACGAGCAGTACTTC
V: TRBV29-1; size: .; J: TRBJ1-1; D: TRBD1; CDR3: CSVVHRGNTEAFF; DNA: TGCAGCGTTGTCCACAGGGGGAACACTGAAGCTTTCTTT
V: TRBV5-1; size: many; J: TRBJ1-1; D: TRBD1; CDR3: CASSFSPGGSTEAFF; DNA: TGCGCCAGCAGCTTTTCTCCAGGGGGATCCACTGAAGCTTTCTTT
V: TRBV7-2; size: many; J: TRBJ1-1; D: TRBD1; CDR3: CASSPGQGKITEAFF; DNA: TGTGCCAGCAGCCCGGGACAGGGGAAGATCACTGAAGCTTTCTTT
V: TRBV5-1; size: many; J: TRBJ2-3; D: TRBD2; CDR3: CASSSTSGSTDTQYF; DNA: TGCGCCAGCAGTTCGACTAGCGGGAGCACAGATACGCAGTATTTT
V: TRBV4-1; size: .; J: TRBJ2-2; D: .; CDR3: CASSQGGTWGELFF; DNA: TGCGCCAGCAGCCAAGGGGGAACTTGGGGGGAGCTGTTTTTT